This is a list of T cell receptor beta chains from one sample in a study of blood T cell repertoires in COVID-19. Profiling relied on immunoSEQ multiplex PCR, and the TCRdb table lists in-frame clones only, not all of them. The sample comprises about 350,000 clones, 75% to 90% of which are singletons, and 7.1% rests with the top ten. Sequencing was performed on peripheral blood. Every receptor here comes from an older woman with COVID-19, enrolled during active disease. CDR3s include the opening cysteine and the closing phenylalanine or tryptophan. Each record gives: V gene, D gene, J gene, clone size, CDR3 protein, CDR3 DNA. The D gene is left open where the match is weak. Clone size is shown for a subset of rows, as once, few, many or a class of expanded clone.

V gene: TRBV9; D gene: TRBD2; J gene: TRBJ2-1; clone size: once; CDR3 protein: CASSGTSGGTGEQFF; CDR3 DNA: TGTGCCAGCAGCGGGACTAGCGGGGGAACCGGTGAGCAGTTCTTC
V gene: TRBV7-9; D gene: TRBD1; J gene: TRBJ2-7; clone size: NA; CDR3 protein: CASLGQGANEQYF; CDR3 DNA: TGTGCCAGCTTGGGACAGGGGGCCAACGAGCAGTACTTC
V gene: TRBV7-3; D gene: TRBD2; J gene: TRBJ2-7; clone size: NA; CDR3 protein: CASSPGLAGISYEQYF; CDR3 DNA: TGTGCCAGCAGCCCCGGACTAGCGGGGATCTCCTACGAGCAGTACTTC
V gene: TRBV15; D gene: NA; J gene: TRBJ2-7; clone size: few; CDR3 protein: CATSRDRAGEQYF; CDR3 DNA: TGTGCCACCAGCAGAGATCGTGCGGGCGAGCAGTACTTC
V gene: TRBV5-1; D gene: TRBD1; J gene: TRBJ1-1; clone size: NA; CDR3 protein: CASSPPGQAQAFF; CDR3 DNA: TGCGCCAGCAGCCCGCCGGGACAGGCCCAAGCTTTCTTT
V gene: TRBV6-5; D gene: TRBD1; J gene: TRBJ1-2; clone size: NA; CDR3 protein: CASKTTQGAGYTF; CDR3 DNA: TGTGCCAGCAAAACGACCCAGGGGGCGGGCTACACCTTC
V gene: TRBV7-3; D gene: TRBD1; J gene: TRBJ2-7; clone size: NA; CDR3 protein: CASSPGTGGYEQYF; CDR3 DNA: TGTGCCAGCAGCCCCGGGACAGGGGGCTACGAGCAGTACTTC
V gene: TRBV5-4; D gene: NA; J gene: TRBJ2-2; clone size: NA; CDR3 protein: CASSRTLTGPNTGELFF; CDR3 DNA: TGTGCCAGCAGCCGTACTCTCACAGGCCCGAACACCGGGGAGCTGTTTTTT
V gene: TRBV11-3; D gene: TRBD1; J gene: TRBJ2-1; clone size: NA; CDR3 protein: CASSLDGQVSYNEQFF; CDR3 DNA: TGTGCCAGCAGCTTAGACGGACAGGTCTCCTACAATGAGCAGTTCTTC
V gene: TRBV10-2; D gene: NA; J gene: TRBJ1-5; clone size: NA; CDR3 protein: CASSDREDSNQPQHF; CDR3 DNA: TGCGCCAGCAGTGATCGGGAGGATAGCAATCAGCCCCAGCATTTT
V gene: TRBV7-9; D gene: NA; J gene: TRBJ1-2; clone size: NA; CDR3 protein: CASSLGQTVGYTF; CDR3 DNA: TGTGCCAGCAGCTTAGGACAGACCGTTGGCTACACCTTC